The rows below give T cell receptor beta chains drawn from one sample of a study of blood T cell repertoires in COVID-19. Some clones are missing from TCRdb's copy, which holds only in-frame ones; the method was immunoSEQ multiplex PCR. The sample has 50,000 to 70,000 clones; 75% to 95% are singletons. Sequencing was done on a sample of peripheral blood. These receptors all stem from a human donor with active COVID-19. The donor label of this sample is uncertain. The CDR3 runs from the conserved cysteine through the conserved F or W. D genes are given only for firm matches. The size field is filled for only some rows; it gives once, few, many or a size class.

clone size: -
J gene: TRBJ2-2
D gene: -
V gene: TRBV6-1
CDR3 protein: CASSEQIGELFF
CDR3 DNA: TGTGCCAGCAGTGAACAGATCGGGGAGCTGTTTTTT

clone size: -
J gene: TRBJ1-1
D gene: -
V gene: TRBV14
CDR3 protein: CASSPLGGLGNTEAFF
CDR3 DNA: TGTGCCAGCAGCCCTTTGGGGGGGCTAGGGAACACTGAAGCTTTCTTT

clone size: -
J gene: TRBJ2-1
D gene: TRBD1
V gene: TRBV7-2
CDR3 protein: CASSGQQGSYNEQFF
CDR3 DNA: TGTGCCAGCAGCGGTCAACAGGGGTCCTACAATGAGCAGTTCTTC

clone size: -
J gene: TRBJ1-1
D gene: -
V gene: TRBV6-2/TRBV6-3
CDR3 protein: CASSRGPVTEAFF
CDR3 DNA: TGTGCCAGCAGTCGCGGGCCAGTCACTGAAGCTTTCTTT

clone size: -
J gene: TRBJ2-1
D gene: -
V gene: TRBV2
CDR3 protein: CASSVSAVSSYNEQFF
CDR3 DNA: TGTGCCAGCAGTGTCTCGGCGGTAAGCTCCTACAATGAGCAGTTCTTC

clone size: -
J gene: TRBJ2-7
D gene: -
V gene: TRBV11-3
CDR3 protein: CASSLGAGGEQYF
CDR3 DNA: TGTGCCAGCAGCTTAGGGGCAGGAGGAGAGCAGTACTTC

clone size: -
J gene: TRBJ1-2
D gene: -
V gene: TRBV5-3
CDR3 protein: CARSLARDGYTF
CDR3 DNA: TGTGCCAGAAGCTTGGCCCGTGATGGCTACACCTTC

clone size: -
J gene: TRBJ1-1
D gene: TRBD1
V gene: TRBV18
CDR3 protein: CASSPRDRGSNTEAFF
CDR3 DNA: TGTGCCAGCTCACCCCGGGACAGGGGGTCGAACACTGAAGCTTTCTTT

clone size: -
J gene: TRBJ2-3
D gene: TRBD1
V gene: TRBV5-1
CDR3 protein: CASSGDRGDTDTQYF
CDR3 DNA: TGCGCCAGCAGTGGAGACAGGGGGGACACAGATACGCAGTATTTT

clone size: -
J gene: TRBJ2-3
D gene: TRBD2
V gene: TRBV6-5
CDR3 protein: CASRASGGDTQYF
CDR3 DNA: TGTGCCAGCAGGGCGAGCGGGGGGGATACGCAGTATTTT

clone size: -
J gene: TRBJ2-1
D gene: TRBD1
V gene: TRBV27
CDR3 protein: CASNQAGQGSLVRYNEQFF
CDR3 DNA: TGTGCCAGCAACCAGGCAGGACAGGGGTCCTTGGTTCGCTACAATGAGCAGTTCTTC

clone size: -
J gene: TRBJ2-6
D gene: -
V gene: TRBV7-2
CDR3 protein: CASSSLVGAGANVLTF
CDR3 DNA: TGTGCCAGCAGCTCCCTAGTAGGGGCCGGGGCCAACGTCCTGACTTTC

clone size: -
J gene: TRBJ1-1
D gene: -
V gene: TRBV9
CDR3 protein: CASSARQGGTEAFF
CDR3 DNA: TGTGCCAGCAGCGCCCGTCAGGGCGGCACTGAAGCTTTCTTT

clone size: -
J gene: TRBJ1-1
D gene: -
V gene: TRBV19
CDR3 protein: CAPPARWRNTEAFF
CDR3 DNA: TGTGCCCCCCCGGCGCGGTGGCGGAACACTGAAGCTTTCTTT

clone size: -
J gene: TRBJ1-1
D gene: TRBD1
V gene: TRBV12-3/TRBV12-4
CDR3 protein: CASSATGHTEAFF
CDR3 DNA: TGTGCCAGCAGTGCGACAGGGCACACTGAAGCTTTCTTT

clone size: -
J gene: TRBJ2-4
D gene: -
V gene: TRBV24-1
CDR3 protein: CATSGHRGAEAKNIQYF
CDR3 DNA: TGTGCCACCAGTGGCCACCGGGGGGCCGAGGCCAAAAACATTCAGTACTTC

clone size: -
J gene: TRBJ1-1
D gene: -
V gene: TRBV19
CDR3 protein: CASSIVGRMNTEAFF
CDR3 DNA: TGTGCCAGTAGTATAGTGGGCAGGATGAACACTGAAGCTTTCTTT

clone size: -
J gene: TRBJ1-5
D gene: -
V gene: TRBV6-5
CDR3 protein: CASSYGGGGRNQPQHF
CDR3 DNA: TGTGCCAGCAGTTACGGGGGTGGAGGGCGCAATCAGCCCCAGCATTTT

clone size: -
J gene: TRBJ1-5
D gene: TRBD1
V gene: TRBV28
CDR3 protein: CASSLGQGESQPQHF
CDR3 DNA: TGTGCCAGCAGTTTAGGGCAGGGGGAAAGTCAGCCCCAGCATTTT

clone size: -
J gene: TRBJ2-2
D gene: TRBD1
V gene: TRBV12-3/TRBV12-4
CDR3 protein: CASSTWDSGELFF
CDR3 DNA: TGTGCCAGCAGCACCTGGGACAGCGGGGAGCTGTTTTTT

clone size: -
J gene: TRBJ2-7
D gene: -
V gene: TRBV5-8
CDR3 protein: CASSLHKTYEQYF
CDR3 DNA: TGTGCCAGCAGCTTACACAAGACCTACGAGCAGTACTTC

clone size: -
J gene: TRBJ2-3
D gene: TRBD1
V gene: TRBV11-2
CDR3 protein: CASRRDRGSDTQYF
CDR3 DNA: TGTGCCAGCAGACGGGACAGGGGGTCAGATACGCAGTATTTT

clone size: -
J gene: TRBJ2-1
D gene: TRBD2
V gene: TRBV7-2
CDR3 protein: CASSLLAGGYNEQFF
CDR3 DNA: TGTGCCAGCAGTCTACTAGCGGGGGGCTACAATGAGCAGTTCTTC

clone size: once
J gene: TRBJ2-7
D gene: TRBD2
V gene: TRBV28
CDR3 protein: CASSLTSGRTLDEQYF
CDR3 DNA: TGTGCCAGCAGTTTGACTAGCGGGAGGACCTTAGACGAGCAGTACTTC

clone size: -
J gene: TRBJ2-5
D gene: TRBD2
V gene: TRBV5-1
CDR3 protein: CASRIGTSSPTTQYF
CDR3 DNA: TGCGCCAGCAGGATAGGGACTAGCAGTCCGACGACCCAGTACTTC

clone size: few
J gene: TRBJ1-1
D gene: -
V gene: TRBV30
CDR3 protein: CAWIGGVGTEAFF
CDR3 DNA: TGTGCCTGGATAGGAGGGGTAGGCACTGAAGCTTTCTTT

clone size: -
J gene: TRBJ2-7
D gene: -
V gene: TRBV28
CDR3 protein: CASRSRPGVNYEQYF
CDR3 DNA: TGTGCCAGCAGATCTCGGCCGGGAGTAAACTACGAGCAGTACTTC

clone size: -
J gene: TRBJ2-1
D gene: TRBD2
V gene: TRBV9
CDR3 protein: CASSVGAGRTSGRYNEQFF
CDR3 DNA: TGTGCCAGCAGCGTAGGCGCAGGGCGGACTAGCGGGAGGTACAATGAGCAGTTCTTC

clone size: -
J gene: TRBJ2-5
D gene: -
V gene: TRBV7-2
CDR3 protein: CASSSRGSQETQYF
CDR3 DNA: TGTGCCAGCAGCTCCAGGGGAAGCCAAGAGACCCAGTACTTC

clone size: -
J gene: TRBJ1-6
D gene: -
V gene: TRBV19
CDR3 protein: CASSILQNYNSPLHF
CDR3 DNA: TGTGCCAGTAGTATACTACAGAATTATAATTCACCCCTCCACTTT

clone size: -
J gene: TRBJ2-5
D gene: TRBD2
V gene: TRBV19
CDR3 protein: CASSRGAGQETQYF
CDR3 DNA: TGTGCCAGTAGTAGAGGAGCGGGACAAGAGACCCAGTACTTC

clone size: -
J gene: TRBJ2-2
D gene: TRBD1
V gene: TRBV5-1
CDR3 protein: CASSLAGTGLSGELFF
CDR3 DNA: TGCGCCAGCAGCTTGGCCGGGACAGGGTTATCCGGGGAGCTGTTTTTT

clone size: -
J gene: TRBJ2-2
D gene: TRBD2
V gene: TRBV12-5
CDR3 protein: CASGFISGGAPPGELFF
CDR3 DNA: TGTGCTAGTGGTTTTATTAGCGGGGGGGCCCCCCCCGGGGAGCTGTTTTTT

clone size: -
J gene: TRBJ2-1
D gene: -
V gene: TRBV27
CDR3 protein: CASSLTEVSSYNEQFF
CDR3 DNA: TGTGCCAGCAGTTTAACAGAAGTGAGCTCCTACAATGAGCAGTTCTTC

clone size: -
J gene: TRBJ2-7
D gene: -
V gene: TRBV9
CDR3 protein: CASSAQGGGTYEQYF
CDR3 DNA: TGTGCCAGCAGCGCGCAGGGAGGCGGCACCTACGAGCAGTACTTC

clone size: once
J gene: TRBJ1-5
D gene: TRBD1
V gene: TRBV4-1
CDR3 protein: CASSQEVRQGNQPQHF
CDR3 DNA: TGCGCCAGCAGCCAAGAAGTGCGACAGGGAAACCAGCCCCAGCATTTT

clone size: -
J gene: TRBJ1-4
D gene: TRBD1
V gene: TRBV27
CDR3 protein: CASSLWTGGGEKLFF
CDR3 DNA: TGTGCCAGCAGTCTTTGGACAGGGGGAGGTGAAAAACTGTTTTTT

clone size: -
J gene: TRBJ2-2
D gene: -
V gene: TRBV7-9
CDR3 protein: CASSLSRSGVSTGELFF
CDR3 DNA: TGTGCCAGCAGCTTAAGTCGATCGGGAGTGAGCACCGGGGAGCTGTTTTTT

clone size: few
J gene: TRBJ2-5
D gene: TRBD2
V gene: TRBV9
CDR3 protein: CASSVGEGGQETQYF
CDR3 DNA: TGTGCCAGCAGCGTAGGGGAGGGAGGGCAAGAGACCCAGTACTTC

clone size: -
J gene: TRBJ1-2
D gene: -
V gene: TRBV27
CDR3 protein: CASSLRDTYGYTF
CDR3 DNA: TGTGCCAGCAGTTTACGGGACACCTATGGCTACACCTTC

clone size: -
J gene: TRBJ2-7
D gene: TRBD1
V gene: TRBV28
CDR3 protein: CASKISQGAREQYF
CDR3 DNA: TGTGCCAGCAAGATATCACAGGGGGCTCGGGAGCAGTACTTC

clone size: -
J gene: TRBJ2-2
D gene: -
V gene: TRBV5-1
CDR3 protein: CASSLVGSGGGELFF
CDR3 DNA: TGCGCCAGCAGCTTGGTCGGTAGCGGAGGGGGGGAGCTGTTTTTT

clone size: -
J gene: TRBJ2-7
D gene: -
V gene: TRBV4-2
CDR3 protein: CASSLGGDEQYF
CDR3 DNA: TGTGCCAGCAGCCTAGGGGGGGACGAGCAGTACTTC

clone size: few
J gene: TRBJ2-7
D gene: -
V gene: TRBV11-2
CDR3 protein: CASSSGDGMYEQYF
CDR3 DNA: TGTGCCAGCAGCTCGGGAGACGGGATGTACGAGCAGTACTTC

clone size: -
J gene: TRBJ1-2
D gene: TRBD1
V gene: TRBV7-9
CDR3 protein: CASSWGQGSDGYTF
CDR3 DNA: TGTGCCAGCAGCTGGGGACAGGGGAGCGATGGCTACACCTTC

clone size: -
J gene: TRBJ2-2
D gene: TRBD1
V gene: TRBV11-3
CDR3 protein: CASSSGTGIGTGELFF
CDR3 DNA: TGTGCCAGCAGCTCGGGGACAGGAATAGGCACCGGGGAGCTGTTTTTT

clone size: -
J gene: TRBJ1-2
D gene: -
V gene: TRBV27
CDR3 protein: CASSLAPAEGYNYGYTF
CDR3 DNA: TGTGCCAGCAGTTTAGCCCCCGCGGAGGGGTACAACTATGGCTACACCTTC

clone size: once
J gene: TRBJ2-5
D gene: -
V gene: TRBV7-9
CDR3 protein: CASSLNQGKDQYF
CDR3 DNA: TGTGCCAGCAGCTTAAACCAGGGGAAGGACCAGTACTTC